This T cell receptor (beta chain) was obtained from a study of OX40 agonist ivuxolimab in advanced cancers. Trimming stripped 4 bases from V and 4 bases from J, with 16 bases between. CDR1 is LGHNA, CDR2 YSLEER, per germline. The length of the CDR3 is 15 residues. Sequencing used immunoSEQ multiplex PCR; TCRdb keeps in-frame clones, though not all of them. The repertoire includes approximately 21,000 clones, about 80% of them detected once, and around 30% sits in the top ten. This chain links TRBV4-3 with TRBJ1-2; D unclear. This sequence originates from an adult with an advanced solid tumor such as melanoma, head and neck, liver or kidney cancer. This material consisted of CD4+ or CD8+ T cells sorted from blood, taken in a trial of the OX40 agonist ivuxolimab. CDR3 sequence (DNA): TGCGCCAGCAGCCTAGGAAGTACAGCCAGCTATGGCTACACCTTC. Translated, it gives CASSLGSTASYGYTF.